Listed below are T cell receptor beta chains from one sample, sequenced in a study of blood T cells in healthy people across ages. TCRdb used MiXCR to reprocess the 5' RACE reads, holding one entry per CDR3 protein. This table has about 720,000 distinct CDR3 sequences, 22% appearing once. The specimen sequenced was blood. All receptors derive from a man aged 65-85 years in good health. The CDR3 runs from the conserved cysteine through the conserved F or W. The D gene is left open where the match is weak. Some rows have no size entry. The others give once, few or many, or a class for an expanded clone.

cdr3_length: 15; v_call: TRBV7-2; clone_size: few; j_call: TRBJ2-7; d_call: NA; cdr3_aa: CASSFRGQYSYEQYF; cdr3_nt: TGTGCCAGCAGCTTTCGAGGGCAGTATTCCTACGAGCAGTACTTC
cdr3_length: 13; v_call: TRBV20-1; clone_size: few; j_call: TRBJ2-1; d_call: TRBD2; cdr3_aa: CSAPGTSGNEQFF; cdr3_nt: TGCAGTGCTCCAGGGACTAGCGGCAATGAGCAGTTCTTC
cdr3_length: 15; v_call: TRBV12-3/TRBV12-4; clone_size: NA; j_call: TRBJ2-2; d_call: TRBD1; cdr3_aa: CASSSRQGAIGELFF; cdr3_nt: TGTGCCAGCAGTTCTAGACAGGGGGCTATCGGGGAGCTGTTTTTT
cdr3_length: 14; v_call: TRBV18; clone_size: few; j_call: TRBJ1-2; d_call: NA; cdr3_aa: CASSLRTEDYGYTF; cdr3_nt: TGTGCCAGCTCCCTCCGTACAGAGGACTATGGCTACACCTTC
cdr3_length: 13; v_call: TRBV20-1; clone_size: many; j_call: TRBJ1-4; d_call: NA; cdr3_aa: CSAREGFNEKLFF; cdr3_nt: TGCAGTGCTAGAGAGGGTTTTAATGAAAAACTGTTTTTT
cdr3_length: 14; v_call: TRBV2; clone_size: NA; j_call: TRBJ2-5; d_call: NA; cdr3_aa: CASHPRGWEETQYF; cdr3_nt: TGTGCCAGCCATCCGAGGGGGTGGGAAGAGACCCAGTACTTC
cdr3_length: 15; v_call: TRBV18; clone_size: NA; j_call: TRBJ1-1; d_call: NA; cdr3_aa: CASSPLGGRNTEAFF; cdr3_nt: TGTGCCAGCTCACCACTTGGGGGGAGAAACACTGAAGCTTTCTTT
cdr3_length: 16; v_call: TRBV12-3/TRBV12-4; clone_size: NA; j_call: TRBJ1-1; d_call: TRBD1; cdr3_aa: CASSRQGTGENTEAFF; cdr3_nt: TGTGCCAGCAGCCGACAGGGGACAGGAGAGAACACTGAAGCTTTCTTT
cdr3_length: 14; v_call: TRBV29-1; clone_size: many; j_call: TRBJ2-3; d_call: NA; cdr3_aa: CSVPLTGTVDTQYF; cdr3_nt: TGCAGCGTACCCCTGACAGGAACCGTGGATACGCAGTATTTT
cdr3_length: 15; v_call: TRBV7-2; clone_size: NA; j_call: TRBJ2-3; d_call: TRBD2; cdr3_aa: CASSLVAGGFDTQYF; cdr3_nt: TGTGCCAGCAGCTTAGTAGCGGGAGGATTTGATACGCAGTATTTT
cdr3_length: 13; v_call: TRBV29-1; clone_size: NA; j_call: TRBJ2-5; d_call: TRBD2; cdr3_aa: CSASGGRQETQYF; cdr3_nt: TGCAGCGCCAGCGGGGGGAGGCAAGAGACCCAGTACTTC
cdr3_length: 16; v_call: TRBV5-6; clone_size: NA; j_call: TRBJ2-3; d_call: TRBD2; cdr3_aa: CASSSLAGSSSDTQYF; cdr3_nt: TGTGCCAGCAGCTCCTTAGCGGGGTCCTCTTCTGATACGCAGTATTTT
cdr3_length: 14; v_call: TRBV27; clone_size: NA; j_call: TRBJ1-5; d_call: TRBD1; cdr3_aa: CASSRTGVNQPQHF; cdr3_nt: TGTGCCAGCAGTAGGACAGGGGTTAATCAGCCCCAGCATTTT
cdr3_length: 15; v_call: TRBV28; clone_size: few; j_call: TRBJ2-2; d_call: TRBD2; cdr3_aa: CASGGGRLNTGELFF; cdr3_nt: TGTGCCAGCGGCGGGGGGAGGCTCAACACCGGGGAGCTGTTTTTT
cdr3_length: 16; v_call: TRBV7-3; clone_size: few; j_call: TRBJ2-2; d_call: TRBD2; cdr3_aa: CASSLASGGNTGELFF; cdr3_nt: TGTGCCAGCAGCTTGGCTAGCGGGGGGAACACCGGGGAGCTGTTTTTT
cdr3_length: 15; v_call: TRBV11-3; clone_size: few; j_call: TRBJ2-1; d_call: TRBD1; cdr3_aa: CASTSGTGIYNEQFF; cdr3_nt: TGTGCCAGCACCTCCGGGACAGGGATATACAATGAGCAGTTCTTC
cdr3_length: 13; v_call: TRBV20-1; clone_size: NA; j_call: TRBJ1-2; d_call: NA; cdr3_aa: CSAITGPRGGYTF; cdr3_nt: TGCAGTGCTATAACCGGGCCACGGGGTGGCTACACCTTC
cdr3_length: 15; v_call: TRBV6-5; clone_size: many; j_call: TRBJ2-6; d_call: NA; cdr3_aa: CASSYSQGQANVLTF; cdr3_nt: TGTGCCAGCAGTTACTCCCAGGGCCAAGCCAACGTCCTGACTTTC
cdr3_length: 14; v_call: TRBV12-3/TRBV12-4; clone_size: NA; j_call: TRBJ1-1; d_call: NA; cdr3_aa: CASRLGTVNTEAFF; cdr3_nt: TGTGCCAGCCGGCTAGGCACCGTGAACACCGAAGCTTTCTTT
cdr3_length: 14; v_call: TRBV29-1; clone_size: NA; j_call: TRBJ1-2; d_call: NA; cdr3_aa: CSVDPYGGNYGYTF; cdr3_nt: TGCAGCGTTGATCCGTACGGGGGTAACTATGGCTACACCTTC
cdr3_length: 19; v_call: TRBV7-9; clone_size: few; j_call: TRBJ2-1; d_call: TRBD2; cdr3_aa: CASSQPGTTRKSTYNEQFF; cdr3_nt: TGTGCCAGCAGCCAGCCCGGGACTACACGCAAATCCACCTACAATGAGCAGTTCTTC
cdr3_length: 12; v_call: TRBV6-2/TRBV6-3; clone_size: NA; j_call: TRBJ2-3; d_call: NA; cdr3_aa: CASSDPQGGQYF; cdr3_nt: TGTGCCAGCAGCGATCCACAGGGAGGGCAGTATTTT
cdr3_length: 14; v_call: TRBV20-1; clone_size: NA; j_call: TRBJ2-3; d_call: TRBD2; cdr3_aa: CSAPPSGATDTQYF; cdr3_nt: TGCAGTGCCCCCCCCAGCGGGGCGACAGATACGCAGTATTTT
cdr3_length: 16; v_call: TRBV29-1; clone_size: NA; j_call: TRBJ2-1; d_call: NA; cdr3_aa: CSVDLRGAFLGDEQFF; cdr3_nt: TGCAGCGTTGATTTGAGGGGGGCCTTCCTTGGCGATGAGCAGTTCTTC
cdr3_length: 15; v_call: TRBV6-5; clone_size: NA; j_call: TRBJ1-4; d_call: TRBD1; cdr3_aa: CASRTRRTGQEKLFF; cdr3_nt: TGTGCCAGCAGGACCCGAAGGACAGGGCAAGAAAAACTGTTTTTT
cdr3_length: 15; v_call: TRBV12-3/TRBV12-4; clone_size: NA; j_call: TRBJ2-1; d_call: TRBD1; cdr3_aa: CASSFLGQGTNEQFF; cdr3_nt: TGTGCCAGCAGTTTCCTAGGACAGGGGACCAATGAGCAGTTCTTC
cdr3_length: 13; v_call: TRBV12-3/TRBV12-4; clone_size: many; j_call: TRBJ1-3; d_call: NA; cdr3_aa: CASSLISGNTIYF; cdr3_nt: TGTGCCAGCAGTTTGATCTCTGGAAACACCATATATTTT
cdr3_length: 14; v_call: TRBV19; clone_size: NA; j_call: TRBJ2-5; d_call: NA; cdr3_aa: CASRHRTAQETQYF; cdr3_nt: TGTGCCAGTCGCCACCGCACGGCCCAAGAGACCCAGTACTTC
cdr3_length: 13; v_call: TRBV12-3/TRBV12-4; clone_size: NA; j_call: TRBJ2-5; d_call: NA; cdr3_aa: CASSSRTGETQYF; cdr3_nt: TGTGCCAGCAGTTCTCGGACTGGAGAGACCCAGTACTTC
cdr3_length: 14; v_call: TRBV20-1; clone_size: NA; j_call: TRBJ2-1; d_call: TRBD2; cdr3_aa: CSATRGGPYNEQFF; cdr3_nt: TGCAGTGCTACCCGCGGGGGACCTTACAATGAGCAGTTCTTC